A single sample is the source of the 6 T cell receptor beta chains below, sequenced in a study of Graves' ophthalmopathy and Graves' hyperthyroidism. Amplified material comprised TCR beta CDR3 regions derived from RNA transcripts. Amplification began with first-round RT-PCR using HTBI primers, then second-round multiplex PCR was performed. TCRdb recomputed calls from the multiplex PCR reads with MiXCR, one row per CDR3 protein. The table has 300,000 to 450,000 distinct CDR3 sequences, approximately 18% seen once. The sequencing sample was made of peripheral blood. Source of these receptors: an adult woman with stable Graves' hyperthyroidism.

This clonotype was counted ten times or more. The chain combines TRBV6-2 or TRBV6-3 with TRBJ2-7; a weak D match, TRBD1 (5 bases). The CDR3 has 13 amino acids. V lost 4 bases to trimming and J lost 3 bases, with 10 bases between them. Germline V CDR1 and CDR2: MNHEY, SVGEGT. The CDR3 spells CASSLQGGYEQYF. The DNA for the CDR3 is TGTGCCAGCAGTTTGCAGGGTGGCTACGAGCAGTACTTC.

This clonotype showed up many times. The V gene is TRBV10-3, the J gene TRBJ1-2; weak D call: TRBD1 (6 bases). CDR3 length: 13 residues. In germline, CDR1 is ENHRY, CDR2 SYGVKD. Trimming removed 6 bases from V and 4 bases from J, with 12 bases in between. The CDR3 is CAIRAGVIYGYTF. Here the CDR3 DNA reads TGTGCCATCAGGGCAGGGGTTATCTATGGCTACACCTTC.

This clonotype was detected many times. The chain recombines TRBV28 with TRBJ1-1; the D is unclear. From germline, CDR1 is MDHEN and CDR2 SYDVKM. V lost 6 bases and J 3 bases, leaving 17 bases between the germline ends. CDR3 size: 15 residues. CDR3 amino acids: CASSRRAGSYTEAFF. CDR3 bases: TGTGCCAGCAGCCGAAGGGCAGGCTCGTACACTGAAGCTTTCTTT.

There are many counts of this clonotype. V gene TRBV11-2 combines with J gene TRBJ2-7; perhaps TRBD2 as D (6 bases). Trimming pared 0 bases from V and 4 bases from J, leaving 19 bases between. This CDR3 has 17 amino acids. Germline V gives CDR1 SGHAT, CDR2 FQNNGV. DNA of the CDR3: TGTGCCAGCAGCTTAGATGCTACTAGCAGACGGTGGTACGAGCAGTACTTC. Translated: CASSLDATSRRWYEQYF. Full variable domain (missing parts from reference TRBV11-2 and TRBJ2-7): EAGVAQSPRYKIIEKRQSVAFWCNPISGHATLYWYQQILGQGPKLLIQFQNNGVVDDSQLPKDRFSAERLKGVDSTLKIQPAKLEDSAVYLCASSLDATSRRWYEQYFGPGTRLTVT.

This clonotype has a count of ten or more. The gene calls are TRBV3-1 and TRBJ1-1; D is unresolved. V lost 3 bases, J lost 2 bases, and 13 bases lay in between. The germline V gene encodes CDR1 LGHDT and CDR2 YNNKEL (reference sequence). This CDR3 spans 15 amino acids. The CDR3 DNA is TGTGCCAGCAGCCAGGGCGGGCCGCGAAACACTGAAGCTTTCTTT. It codes for CASSQGGPRNTEAFF.

This clonotype was counted ten times or more. V is TRBV7-9 and J is TRBJ2-5; the D is unclear. The germline V gene has CDR1 SEHNR and CDR2 FQNEAQ (reference sequence). Trimming left V 2 bases short and J 1 base short, with 5 bases between. This CDR3 spans 13 amino acids. Here the CDR3 reads CASSLPGQETQYF. As DNA, the CDR3 is TGTGCCAGCAGCTTACCGGGCCAAGAGACCCAGTACTTC.